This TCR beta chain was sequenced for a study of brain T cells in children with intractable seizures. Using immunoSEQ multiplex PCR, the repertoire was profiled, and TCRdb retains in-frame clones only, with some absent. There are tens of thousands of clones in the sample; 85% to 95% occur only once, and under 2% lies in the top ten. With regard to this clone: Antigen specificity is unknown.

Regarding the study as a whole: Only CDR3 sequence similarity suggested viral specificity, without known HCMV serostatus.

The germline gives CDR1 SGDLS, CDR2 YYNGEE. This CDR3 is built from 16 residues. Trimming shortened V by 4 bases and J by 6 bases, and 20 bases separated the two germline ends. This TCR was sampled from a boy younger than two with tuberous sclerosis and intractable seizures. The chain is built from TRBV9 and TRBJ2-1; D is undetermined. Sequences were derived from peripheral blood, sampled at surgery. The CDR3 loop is CASSPSASRIINEQFF. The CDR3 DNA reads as TGTGCCAGCAGCCCGAGCGCGTCTCGCATCATCAATGAGCAGTTCTTC.